This TCR beta chain is drawn from a study of shared clonotypes between healthy human individuals. Study-wide results and caveats: The generation probabilities recorded for non-shared clonotypes fell below those of clonotypes shared by all four donors.

This clone showed up just a few times. Its antigen is undetermined. Every donor was a Caucasian adult from Nashville, Tennessee. With 4 bases removed from V and 4 bases from J, the gap between germline ends came to 8 bases. Germline V gene sequence: CDR1 SGHDT, CDR2 YYEEEE. The CDR3 runs to 12 residues. Assay: immunoSEQ multiplex PCR; the TCRdb copy retains only in-frame clones and omits some. The table includes about 960,000 clones, about three quarters detected once. Sequencing was performed on memory CD4+ T cells sorted from blood. Subset defined: CD45RA-negative fraction. The chain employs TRBV5-6 and TRBJ1-1; D gene unclear. This TCR was recovered from a young man in good health. CDR3 sequence: CASSALGTEAFF. Written as DNA, the CDR3 is TGTGCCAGCAGCGCCCTGGGCACTGAAGCTTTCTTT.